This section outlines one T cell receptor (beta chain) sequence together with its context. Its antigen remains unidentified. In the same sample, other DNA sequences code for this CDR3. All of the donors resided in Nashville, Tennessee, and each was a Caucasian adult. The split of CD4+ cells yielded CD45RA+ naive and CD45RA-negative memory subsets. This sample was taken from a study of shared clonotypes between healthy human individuals. Study-level points and caveats: A generally larger estimated richness was seen in naive subsets than in memory subsets.

This CDR3 has 15 amino acids. Germline CDR1 and CDR2: MDHEN and SYDVKM. V dropped 3 bases and J dropped 4; count of bases not matched to a gene: 7. Original processing methods: Owing to the provision of junction-only sequences devoid of quality scores by immunoSEQ, filtering differed. Sequencing was performed with immunoSEQ multiplex PCR; in TCRdb, only in-frame clones are kept and a portion is missing. That table is the source of V, J and clone size, and D and trimming were worked out from the DNA. Among approximately 2,300,000 clones listed, around 90% were seen once. The receptor was isolated from a man between 18 and 35 years old in good health. Some clones in this sample may be carry-over from other donors' samples. Sequenced: naive CD4+ T cells from PBMCs. Indicated subset: CD45RA+ positively selected. The V gene is TRBV28, the J gene TRBJ2-7; 9 bases map to TRBD1. This chain's CDR3 is CASSLSGTGSYEQYF. DNA of the CDR3: TGTGCCAGCAGTTTGTCGGGGACAGGGAGTTACGAGCAGTACTTC.